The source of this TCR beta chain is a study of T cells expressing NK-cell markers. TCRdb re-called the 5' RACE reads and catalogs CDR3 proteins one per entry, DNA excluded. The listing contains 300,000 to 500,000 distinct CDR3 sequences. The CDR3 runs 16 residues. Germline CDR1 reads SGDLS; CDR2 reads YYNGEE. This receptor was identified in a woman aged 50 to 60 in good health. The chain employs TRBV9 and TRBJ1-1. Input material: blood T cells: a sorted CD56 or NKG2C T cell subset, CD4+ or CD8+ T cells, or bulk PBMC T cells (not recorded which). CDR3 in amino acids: CASSVARGGFNTEAFF.